The 7 T cell receptor beta chains in this list originate from one sample, sequenced in a study of T cell repertoires in cytomegalovirus infection. TCRdb independently ran MiXCR on the reads; one entry per CDR3 protein. There are about 310,000 distinct CDR3 sequences in the sample; about a sixth occur only once, and about 12% lies in the top ten. The sample consisted of PBMCs. Receptor source: a human donor in good health (CMV status not recorded). Some clones in this sample may be carry-over from other donors' samples.

This clonotype has only a few counts. V and J are TRBV2 and TRBJ2-5; D is unresolved. Trimming cost V 10 bases and J 2 bases, with 8 bases left between them. Germline V lookup: CDR1 SNHLY, CDR2 FYNNEI. The CDR3 consists of 11 residues. This CDR3 reads CATSMQETQYF. Written as DNA, the CDR3 is TGTGCCACCTCGATGCAAGAGACCCAGTACTTC.

This clonotype showed up many times. The chain uses TRBV6-1 and TRBJ2-7, with TRBD2 identical over 8 bases. The length of the CDR3 is 15 residues. Germline-derived CDR1 and CDR2 are MNHNS and SASEGT. J was trimmed by 6 bases and V by 5 bases; bases with no gene match: 12. CDR3: CASSQRGGGFLEQYF. The CDR3 nucleotides are TGTGCCAGCAGTCAGCGAGGCGGGGGGTTCCTCGAGCAGTACTTC.

This chain connects TRBV6-2 or TRBV6-3 to TRBJ1-1; D is uncertain. The ends were cut back, 6 bases at V and 3 bases at J, with 11 bases in the middle. CDR1 is MNHEY and CDR2 is SVGEGT in the germline V gene. This CDR3 region has 13 residues. The CDR3 DNA is TGTGCCAGCAGGAGGTTCTCCTACACTGAAGCTTTCTTT. It is translated as CASRRFSYTEAFF.

The rearrangement joins TRBV29-1 to TRBJ2-1, with 7 bases aligning to TRBD2. CDR3 size: 12 residues. Germline V lookup: CDR1 SQVTM, CDR2 ANQGSEA. With 4 bases clipped from V and 7 bases from J, the junction kept 4 bases outside the gene matches. The CDR3 spells CSVVRTSNEQFF. Written as DNA, the CDR3 is TGCAGCGTTGTGAGGACTAGTAATGAGCAGTTCTTC.

In its sample, this clonotype was seen many times. This CDR3 is CASSINSPTGETQYF. The CDR3 DNA reads TGTGCCAGTAGTATAAATTCCCCGACGGGGGAGACCCAGTACTTC. The chain is built from TRBV19 and TRBJ2-5, with D possibly TRBD2 on 5 matching bases. This CDR3 has 15 residues. The V gene's germline CDR1 is LNHDA and CDR2 SQIVND (reference sequence). Trimming left V 2 bases short and J 5 bases short, with 15 bases between.

This clonotype was observed a handful of times. The chain joins TRBV7-3 to TRBJ2-5; 8 bases align to TRBD2. CDR3 size: 15 residues. Germline V lookup: CDR1 SGHTA, CDR2 FQGTGA. With V trimmed by 6 bases and J by 7 bases, 13 bases remained unmatched. The CDR3 here is CASSPHGGAFATQYF. The CDR3 region has the DNA TGTGCCAGCAGTCCCCACGGGGGGGCCTTTGCGACCCAGTACTTC.

This clonotype was found a few times. This chain links TRBV12-3 or TRBV12-4 with TRBJ2-1, with TRBD2 matching 9 bases. This CDR3 contains 21 residues. With V trimmed by 5 bases and J by 9 bases, 29 bases remained unmatched. Here the CDR3 reads CASSGGGAVRAGGLKESEQFF. The CDR3 bases are TGTGCCAGCAGTGGGGGGGGCGCGGTACGAGCGGGGGGCCTCAAGGAGAGTGAGCAGTTCTTC.